This TCR beta chain was sequenced in a study of blood T cell repertoires in COVID-19. Overall study: There were acute and convalescent COVID-19 samples, and they came from the United States, Italy and Spain. Sources were T cells, B-cell-depleted T cells, or PBMCs; the material itself was cDNA or gDNA.

Trimming stripped 2 bases from V and 8 bases from J, with 16 bases between. CDR1 MNHEY and CDR2 SVGEGT come from the germline V gene. The CDR3 runs 15 residues. Authors' processing steps: Reference gene primer amplification yielded estimated nucleated cell counts. Libraries were prepared by immunoSEQ multiplex PCR; TCRdb keeps only in-frame clonotypes and omits some of them. The DNA gave D and trimming, while V, J and clone size come from that table. The table records 250,000 to 350,000 clones, about 85% of them present only once. The receptor was derived from a woman in her fifties or sixties who had recovered from COVID-19. What was sequenced was peripheral blood. This chain uses TRBV6-2 or TRBV6-3 with TRBJ1-3, with no clear D. Here the CDR3 DNA reads TGTGCCAGCAGTTACGCAATGATGGAAACAGACACCATATATTTT. Protein: CASSYAMMETDTIYF.